These 10 T cell receptor beta chains originate from one sample sequenced in a study of blood T cells in healthy people across ages. A sample-barcoded 5' primer and a J-beta primer mix were used in a second PCR of about 6 to 12 cycles. MiXCR, applied by TCRdb to the 5' RACE reads, yields one record per CDR3 protein. Among about 640,000 distinct CDR3 sequences listed, roughly 53% were seen once. Sequences were obtained from blood. These receptors were collected from a man aged 55 to 69 in good health.

The chain carries TRBV5-1 and TRBJ2-5; D is unclear. From germline, CDR1 is SGHRS and CDR2 YFSETQ. Between the trimmed V and J ends, which lost 1 base and 0 bases, there was a span of 10 bases. The CDR3 sequence is 15 residues long. This chain's CDR3 is CASSLTPAYQETQYF. DNA of the CDR3: TGCGCCAGCAGCTTGACACCGGCGTACCAAGAGACCCAGTACTTC.

The chain joins TRBV10-3 to TRBJ2-3; 14 bases agree with TRBD2. The CDR3 covers 17 residues. Germline trimming cut 11 bases from V and 0 bases from J; bases unmatched to any gene: 10. CDR1 ENHRY and CDR2 SYGVKD come from the germline V gene. The CDR3 nucleotides are TGTGCCGCCGGGGCCGGGACTAGCGGGGGTAGCACAGATACGCAGTATTTT. Its protein product is CAAGAGTSGGSTDTQYF.

As DNA, the CDR3 is TGTGCCAGCGGGGCTAGCGGGGGGGTTTACAATGAGCAGTTCTTC. Protein sequence: CASGASGGVYNEQFF. This chain connects TRBV28 to TRBJ2-1, with TRBD2 matching over 12 bases. There are 15 residues in the CDR3. J was trimmed by 4 bases and V by 8 bases; bases with no gene match: 6. CDR1 MDHEN and CDR2 SYDVKM come from the germline V gene.

The chain has TRBV5-1 and TRBJ2-1, with 7 nucleotides matching TRBD1. The germline CDR1 and CDR2 sequences are SGHRS and YFSETQ. This CDR3 has 16 residues. Germline trimming cut 4 bases from V and 2 bases from J; bases unmatched to any gene: 9. CDR3 sequence (DNA): TGCGCCAGCAGCCGACAGGGTCGGGGCGCCTACAATGAGCAGTTCTTC. Its translation: CASSRQGRGAYNEQFF. Together with reference TRBV5-1 and TRBJ2-1, the CDR3 gives the full variable domain: KAGVTQTPRYLIKTRGQQVTLSCSPISGHRSVSWYQQTPGQGLQFLFEYFSETQRNKGNFPGRFSGRQFSNSRSEMNVSTLELGDSALYLCASSRQGRGAYNEQFFGPGTRLTVL.

V is TRBV5-6 and J is TRBJ1-5, with 10 bases fitting TRBD1. This CDR3 region has 15 residues. Germline V lookup: CDR1 SGHDT, CDR2 YYEEEE. V shed 3 bases and J 5 bases; nucleotides not matched to a gene: 5. CDR3 nucleotide sequence: TGTGCCAGCAGCTACGGGACAGGGGACGATCAGCCCCAGCATTTT. Its protein product is CASSYGTGDDQPQHF. Based on the CDR3 plus reference TRBV5-6 and TRBJ1-5, the full variable domain is DAGVTQSPTHLIKTRGQQVTLRCSPKSGHDTVSWYQQALGQGPQFIFQYYEEEERQRGNFPDRFSGHQFPNYSSELNVNALLLGDSALYLCASSYGTGDDQPQHFGDGTRLSIL.

This clonotype was detected only a few times. The chain uses TRBV20-1 and TRBJ2-6, with 11 bases that match TRBD2. The length of the CDR3 is 16 residues. Germline V gives CDR1 DFQATT, CDR2 SNEGSKA (reference sequence). Germline trimming cut 3 bases from V and 6 bases from J; bases unmatched to any gene: 7. The DNA of the CDR3 is TGCAGTGCTAGTCTAGCGGGGGGTCGAAAGGCCAACGTCCTGACTTTC. It is translated as CSASLAGGRKANVLTF.

The chain recombines TRBV5-1 with TRBJ2-7, with D maybe TRBD1 (6 bases). Germline loops: CDR1 SGHRS, CDR2 YFSETQ. This CDR3 is built from 13 residues. Trimming pared 0 bases from V and 5 bases from J, leaving 9 bases between. CDR3 amino acids: CASSLAGDDEQYF. As DNA, the CDR3 is TGCGCCAGCAGCTTGGCAGGGGACGACGAGCAGTACTTC.

The chain combines TRBV5-1 with TRBJ2-3; tentative D call: TRBD1 (6 bases). This CDR3 comprises 14 residues. The germline V gene has CDR1 SGHRS and CDR2 YFSETQ. The germline V and J ends were trimmed by 4 bases and 5 bases, with 14 bases remaining between them. The CDR3 loop reads CASSRRQVGDTQYF. Here the CDR3 DNA reads TGCGCCAGCAGCCGCAGACAGGTGGGAGATACGCAGTATTTT.

This rearrangement joins TRBV11-2 to TRBJ2-5; 7 nucleotides match TRBD1. Gene TRBJ2-7 matches the end of the DNA better, so the J call may be wrong. CDR1 and CDR2 (germline): SGHAT, FQNNGV. The CDR3 extends over 15 amino acids. The CDR3 protein is CASSLDWRTGYEQYF. CDR3 nucleotide sequence: TGTGCCAGCAGCTTAGATTGGAGGACAGGATACGAGCAGTACTTC.

To note about this clonotype: This may be a read error, as it is one base from a much larger clone. The CDR3: CASSLDGDLAKNIQYF. The CDR3 bases are TGTGCCAGCAGTTTAGATGGAGATCTAGCCAAAAACATTCAGTACTTC. The chain couples TRBV28 to TRBJ2-4, with D uncertain. CDR1 is MDHEN, CDR2 SYDVKM, per germline. Trimming took off 2 bases at V and 0 bases at J, with 11 bases between the two ends. This CDR3 is 16 amino acids long.